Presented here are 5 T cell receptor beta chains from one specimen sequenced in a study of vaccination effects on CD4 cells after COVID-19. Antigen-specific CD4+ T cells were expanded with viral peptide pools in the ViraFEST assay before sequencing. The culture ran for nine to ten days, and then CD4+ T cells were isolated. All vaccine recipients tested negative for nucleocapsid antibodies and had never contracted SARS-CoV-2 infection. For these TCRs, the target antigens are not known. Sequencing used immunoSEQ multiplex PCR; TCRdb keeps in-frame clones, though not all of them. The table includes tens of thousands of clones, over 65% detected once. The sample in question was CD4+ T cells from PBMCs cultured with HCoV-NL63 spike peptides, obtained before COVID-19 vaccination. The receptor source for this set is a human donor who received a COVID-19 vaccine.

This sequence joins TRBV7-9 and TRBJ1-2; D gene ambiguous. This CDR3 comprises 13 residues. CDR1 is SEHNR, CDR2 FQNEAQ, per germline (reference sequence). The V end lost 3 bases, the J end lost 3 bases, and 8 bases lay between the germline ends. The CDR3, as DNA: TGTGCCAGCAGCTTTCCATCCGACTATGGCTACACCTTC. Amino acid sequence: CASSFPSDYGYTF.

As DNA, the CDR3 is TGTGCCAGCAGCCACCGACAGAGCCCCTTACAGACCCAGTACTTC. Translating gives CASSHRQSPLQTQYF. J is TRBJ2-5 and V is TRBV3-1 (or the pseudogene TRBV3-2); a possible D gene is TRBD1 (5 bases). In germline, CDR1 is LGHDT, CDR2 YNNKEL (reference sequence). The CDR3 has 15 amino acids. V dropped 3 bases and J dropped 6 bases, with 17 bases sitting between them.

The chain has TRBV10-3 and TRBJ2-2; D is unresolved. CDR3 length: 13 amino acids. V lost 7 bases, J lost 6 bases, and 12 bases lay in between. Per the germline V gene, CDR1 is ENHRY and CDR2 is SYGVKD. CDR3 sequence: CAINADAPGELFF. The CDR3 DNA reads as TGTGCCATCAATGCAGACGCCCCCGGGGAGCTGTTTTTT.

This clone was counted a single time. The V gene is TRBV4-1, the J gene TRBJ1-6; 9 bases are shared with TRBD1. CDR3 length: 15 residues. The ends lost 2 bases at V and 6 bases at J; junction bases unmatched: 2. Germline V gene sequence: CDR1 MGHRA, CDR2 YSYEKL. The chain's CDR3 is CASSQWGQGNSPLHF. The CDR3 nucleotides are TGCGCCAGCAGCCAATGGGGACAGGGTAATTCACCCCTCCACTTT.

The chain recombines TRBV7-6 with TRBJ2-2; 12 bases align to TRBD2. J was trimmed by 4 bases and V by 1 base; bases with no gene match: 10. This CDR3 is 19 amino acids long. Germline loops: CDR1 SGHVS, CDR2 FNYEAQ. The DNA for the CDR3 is TGTGCCAGCAGCTTAGTAGGAACTAGCGGGGGGCTCCTCACCGGGGAGCTGTTTTTT. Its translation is CASSLVGTSGGLLTGELFF.